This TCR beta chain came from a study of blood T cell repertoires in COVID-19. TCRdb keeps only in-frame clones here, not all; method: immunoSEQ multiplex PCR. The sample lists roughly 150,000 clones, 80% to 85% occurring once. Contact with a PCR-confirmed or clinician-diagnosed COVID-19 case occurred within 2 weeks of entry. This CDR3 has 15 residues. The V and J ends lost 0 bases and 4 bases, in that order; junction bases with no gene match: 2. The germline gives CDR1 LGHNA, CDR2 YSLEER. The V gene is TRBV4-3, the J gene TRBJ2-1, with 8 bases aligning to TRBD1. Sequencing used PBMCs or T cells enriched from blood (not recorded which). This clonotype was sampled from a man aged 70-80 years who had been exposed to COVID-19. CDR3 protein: CASSQDRGPYNEQFF. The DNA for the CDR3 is TGCGCCAGCAGCCAAGACAGGGGGCCGTACAATGAGCAGTTCTTC.